The 11 T cell receptor beta chains presented below share a single source sample, sequenced in a study of blood T cell repertoires in COVID-19. Assay used: immunoSEQ multiplex PCR; TCRdb lists only in-frame clones, some missing. The data contain about 280,000 clones, 85% of them seen just once; the ten biggest clones take up about 2.3%. The sequenced material came from PBMCs or T cells enriched from blood (not recorded which). The receptors derive from a woman between 45 and 65 years old who had recovered from COVID-19.

V usage is TRBV19 and J usage is TRBJ1-4, with 8 bases that match TRBD1. V gave up 6 bases and J gave up 5 bases; unmatched junction bases: 5. The germline gives CDR1 LNHDA, CDR2 SQIVND (reference sequence). This CDR3 region has 14 residues. Written as DNA, the CDR3 is TGTGCCAGTAGGACAGGGGCCTCCAATGAAAAACTGTTTTTT. This gives the protein CASRTGASNEKLFF.

This clone has a handful of counts. This sequence joins TRBV10-3 and TRBJ1-1; D gene unclear. Deletions cut 4 bases from V and 7 bases from J, with 13 bases between. This CDR3 spans 13 amino acids. The germline V gene has CDR1 ENHRY and CDR2 SYGVKD. CDR3 loop: CAISVTDTLEAFF. CDR3 nucleotide sequence: TGTGCCATCAGTGTAACAGACACTCTTGAAGCTTTCTTT.

The chain is built from TRBV5-1 and TRBJ1-5, with D uncertain. There are 13 residues in the CDR3. Between the trimmed V and J ends, which lost 0 bases and 9 bases, there was a span of 10 bases. The germline CDR1 and CDR2 sequences are SGHRS and YFSETQ. CDR3 nucleotide sequence: TGCGCCAGCAGCTTGGGCCCAGTAACGCCCCAGCATTTT. Translated, it gives CASSLGPVTPQHF.

The chain links TRBV2 to TRBJ1-1; TRBD1 aligns across 9 bases. Germline CDR1 and CDR2: SNHLY and FYNNEI. The CDR3 loop spans 13 amino acids. V shed 8 bases and J 5 bases; nucleotides not matched to a gene: 6. CDR3 DNA sequence: TGTGCCAGCGGGACAGGGTTTGGAACTGAAGCTTTCTTT. Amino acids: CASGTGFGTEAFF.

This chain uses TRBV15 with TRBJ2-4; a possible D gene is TRBD2 (6 bases). The CDR3 contains 14 residues. The V and J ends lost 1 base and 7 bases respectively, with 11 bases between them. The germline V gene encodes CDR1 LNHNV and CDR2 YYDKDF (reference sequence). DNA of the CDR3: TGTGCCACCAGCAGAGTGGGGGGTGGGAACATTCAGTACTTC. Translating gives CATSRVGGGNIQYF.

This clone showed up just once. The chain employs TRBV5-1 and TRBJ1-1; 10 bases agree with TRBD1. The CDR3 totals 14 residues. V lost 5 bases and J lost 7; bases outside the gene matches: 8. CDR1 is SGHRS, CDR2 YFSETQ, per germline. CDR3 residues: CASSTTGGTNEAFF. The CDR3 coding sequence is TGCGCCAGCAGTACGACAGGGGGCACAAATGAAGCTTTCTTT.

This clone was observed a few times. The rearrangement uses TRBV5-1 and TRBJ1-5; no clear D gene. Germline V gene sequence: CDR1 SGHRS, CDR2 YFSETQ. The ends were cut back, 5 bases at V and 0 bases at J, with 12 bases in the middle. The CDR3 totals 15 residues. DNA for the CDR3: TGCGCCAGCAGAAGGACTGACAATAGCAATCAGCCCCAGCATTTT. Translating gives CASRRTDNSNQPQHF.

This chain connects TRBV29-1 to TRBJ1-1, with 7 bases that match TRBD1. This CDR3 comprises 13 residues. The trim removed 3 bases at V and 1 base at J, leaving 2 bases unmatched. Germline V gene sequence: CDR1 SQVTM, CDR2 ANQGSEA. The CDR3 DNA is TGCAGCGTTGAGAGACAGGGGAACACTGAAGCTTTCTTT. Its translation is CSVERQGNTEAFF.

V gene TRBV6-1 combines with J gene TRBJ2-2; TRBD2 agrees at 7 bases. The CDR3 has 17 amino acids. CDR1 and CDR2 (germline): MNHNS, SASEGT. V dropped 1 base and J dropped 0; count of bases not matched to a gene: 5. The CDR3, as DNA: TGTGCCAGCAGTGAAGGGGGGGGGAGCGCGAACACCGGGGAGCTGTTTTTT. Protein: CASSEGGGSANTGELFF.

The chain is built from TRBV6-4 and TRBJ2-7; a possible D gene is TRBD1 (5 bases). Per germline, CDR1 MRHNA and CDR2 SNTAGT. The V gene lost 4 bases and the J gene lost 3 bases, with 13 bases spanning the gap. The CDR3 spans 14 residues. The CDR3 DNA reads as TGTGCCAGCAGTGTCTCCATGACAGACTACGAGCAGTACTTC. As protein: CASSVSMTDYEQYF.

The V and J genes are TRBV19 and TRBJ1-5, with 8 bases aligning to TRBD1. The CDR3 has 17 amino acids. Germline V gives CDR1 LNHDA, CDR2 SQIVND (reference sequence). J gave up 5 bases and V 6 bases, and 15 bases lay outside the gene matches. The DNA for the CDR3 is TGTGCCAGTAGCAAACCTCGTGGACAGGGATCCTATCAGCCCCAGCATTTT. Protein sequence: CASSKPRGQGSYQPQHF.